This passage covers 28 T cell receptor beta chains from one sample sequenced in a study of Ad26.COV2.S vaccination and SARS-CoV-2 variants listed by TCRdb under 2021. To prepare the library, the immunoSEQ multiplex PCR assay was applied. TCRdb stores this immuneACCESS table with in-frame sequences only. Part of the clones is absent; in the studies checked, under half of the shortfall reflects unresolved V genes, and no reason is known for the rest. In this sample the table shows roughly 350,000 clones, roughly 90% of which occur a single time. The top ten clonotypes cover about 6.4% of the sample. The treatment or condition label on this specimen signifies: around 19 received Ad26.COV2.S at low or high dose, single or two shots; 5 received placebo; per-sample allocation not given. For vaccine and placebo recipients, the sequenced repertoires came from samples collected on day 63 after the first injection.

Sequencing used peripheral blood, obtained in a trial of Ad26.COV2.S vaccine versus placebo. The receptors were sampled from a person between 18 and 65 years old who received the Ad26.COV2.S COVID-19 vaccine or a placebo.

Comments on this clone: Other DNA variants within this sample encode the same CDR3. The CDR3 here is CASSFRQGNQPQHF. For the CDR3, the DNA is TGTGCCAGCAGCTTTCGACAGGGGAATCAGCCCCAGCATTTT. V and J are TRBV7-2 and TRBJ1-5, with 8 bases identical to TRBD1. The trim removed 3 bases at V and 4 bases at J, leaving 2 bases unmatched. CDR1 and CDR2 (germline): SGHTA, FQGNSA. This CDR3 contains 14 residues. Using reference TRBV7-2 and TRBJ1-5 for the parts outside the CDR3, the full variable domain is GAGVSQSPSNKVTEKGKDVELRCDPISGHTALYWYRQSLGQGLEFLIYFQGNSAPDKSGLPSDRFSAERTGGSVSTLTIQRTQQEDSAVYLCASSFRQGNQPQHFGDGTRLSIL.

This chain connects TRBV9 to TRBJ2-4; 7 nucleotides align to TRBD1. CDR3 length equals 16 residues. The junction had 10 bases not matched to a gene; V was cut back by 0 bases and J by 7 bases. CDR1 is SGDLS and CDR2 is YYNGEE in the germline V gene. CDR3 nucleotide sequence: TGTGCCAGCAGCGTAGCTGGGACAGTTAATCAGAACATTCAGTACTTC. Translated: CASSVAGTVNQNIQYF.

The J gene is TRBJ1-1, the V gene TRBV10-3; unclear D gene. Germline V gene lookup returns CDR1 ENHRY and CDR2 SYGVKD. The CDR3 extends over 13 amino acids. The V end was cut by 5 bases, the J end by 0 bases, with 7 bases between. The CDR3 nucleotides are TGTGCCATCAGTATTACAATGAACACTGAAGCTTTCTTT. This translates into CAISITMNTEAFF.

The V call is TRBV3-1 (or the pseudogene TRBV3-2), the J call TRBJ1-3; D remains ambiguous. CDR1 LGHDT and CDR2 YNNKEL come from the germline V gene (reference sequence). V lost 1 base and J lost 0, with 10 bases in between. The CDR3 consists of 16 residues. The chain's CDR3 is CASSQGGLVSGNTIYF. DNA for the CDR3: TGTGCCAGCAGCCAAGGCGGACTGGTCTCTGGAAACACCATATATTTT.

The CDR3 DNA is TGTGCCAGCTCCAGTACCCCTTCAGAATTTTACGAGCAGTACTTC. Amino acid sequence: CASSSTPSEFYEQYF. J is TRBJ2-7 and V is TRBV6-5; the D is unclear. Trimming removed 8 bases from V and 4 bases from J, with 21 bases in between. Germline CDR1 is MNHEY and CDR2 is SVGAGI. The CDR3 is 15 amino acids.

The chain has TRBV9 and TRBJ2-5, with 9 bases aligning to TRBD2. J was trimmed by 4 bases and V by 0 bases; bases with no gene match: 4. The CDR3 runs 15 residues. Germline loops: CDR1 SGDLS, CDR2 YYNGEE. The CDR3 spells CASSVGNSGGETQYF. For the CDR3, the DNA is TGTGCCAGCAGCGTAGGGAATAGCGGGGGAGAGACCCAGTACTTC.

This chain connects TRBV29-1 to TRBJ1-4; D not certain. V gave up 5 bases and J gave up 8 bases, with 15 bases separating them. CDR1 is SQVTM and CDR2 is ANQGSEA in the germline V gene. The CDR3 runs to 13 residues. Here the CDR3 reads CSVHKDAGEKLFF. The CDR3 DNA reads TGCAGCGTTCACAAGGATGCTGGGGAAAAACTGTTTTTT.

V gene TRBV18 combines with J gene TRBJ1-1, with D possibly being TRBD1 (5 bases). This CDR3 has 13 residues. In germline, CDR1 is KGHSH, CDR2 LQKENI. V was pared by 5 bases and J by 0 bases, with 7 bases between. This CDR3 reads CASSTGVNTEAFF. Here the CDR3 DNA reads TGTGCCAGCTCAACGGGGGTGAACACTGAAGCTTTCTTT.

The CDR3 sequence: CASSLEGTESSPLHF. CDR3 bases: TGTGCCAGCAGCTTAGAGGGTACGGAGAGTTCACCCCTCCACTTT. The chain recombines TRBV7-9 with TRBJ1-6; D is undetermined. Germline-derived CDR1 and CDR2 are SEHNR and FQNEAQ (reference sequence). This CDR3 comprises 15 residues. Trimming removed 1 base at V and 9 bases at J, with 13 bases between.

The CDR3 sequence is CASNRFPGETQYF. Written as DNA, the CDR3 is TGTGCCAGCAATCGCTTCCCGGGGGAGACCCAGTACTTC. The chain carries TRBV2 and TRBJ2-5, with D possibly matching TRBD2 (5 bases). This CDR3 has 13 residues. Germline-derived CDR1 and CDR2 are SNHLY and FYNNEI. V was cut by 7 bases and J by 5 bases, with 14 bases left in between.

The rearrangement links TRBV19 to TRBJ2-2; D assignment may be TRBD1 or TRBD2 (5 bases each). CDR3 size: 16 residues. CDR1 is LNHDA and CDR2 is SQIVND in the germline V gene (reference sequence). CDR3 nucleotides: TGTGCAACCAAAACTCCGGGACCCCGATACACCGGGGAGCTGTTTTTT. Translated, it gives CATKTPGPRYTGELFF.

The chain is built from TRBV7-3 and TRBJ1-4; a possible D gene is TRBD1 (6 bases). Looked up from germline, CDR1 is SGHTA and CDR2 is FQGTGA. The V gene lost 5 bases and the J gene lost 6 bases, with 10 bases spanning the gap. The CDR3 consists of 13 residues. Here the CDR3 reads CASSRTADEKLFF. Here the CDR3 DNA reads TGTGCCAGCAGCAGGACAGCTGATGAAAAACTGTTTTTT.

The V and J genes are TRBV11-2 and TRBJ2-1; the D gene is possibly TRBD1 (6 bases). The V end was cut by 4 bases, the J end by 9 bases, with 22 bases between. This CDR3 has 16 residues. The germline gives CDR1 SGHAT, CDR2 FQNNGV. For the CDR3, the DNA is TGTGCCAGCAGCTCACGTATAGGCAGGGGTTTAGGTGAGCAGTTCTTC. This translates into CASSSRIGRGLGEQFF.

J is TRBJ2-7 and V is TRBV9; possible D gene TRBD1, 6 bases. This CDR3 region has 16 residues. Deletions cut 2 bases from V and 4 bases from J, with 19 bases between. CDR1 and CDR2 (germline): SGDLS, YYNGEE. The CDR3 spells CASSVSPRDKGYEQYF. CDR3 sequence (DNA): TGTGCCAGCAGCGTCTCGCCTAGGGACAAGGGGTACGAGCAGTACTTC.

The J gene is TRBJ1-5, the V gene TRBV7-3, with no clear D. The CDR3 covers 14 residues. The germline V gene has CDR1 SGHTA and CDR2 FQGTGA. V lost 3 bases and J 1 base, leaving 7 bases between the germline ends. The CDR3 nucleotides are TGTGCCAGCAGCTTCGGGTCCAGCAATCAGCCCCAGCATTTT. Its protein product is CASSFGSSNQPQHF. Full variable domain (rest looked up from reference TRBV7-3 and TRBJ1-5): GAGVSQTPSNKVTEKGKYVELRCDPISGHTALYWYRQSLGQGPEFLIYFQGTGAADDSGLPNDRFFAVRPEGSVSTLKIQRTERGDSAVYLCASSFGSSNQPQHFGDGTRLSIL.

This clone has just a few counts. The chain links TRBV2 to TRBJ2-1; D possibly corresponds to TRBD1 (6 bases). Germline V lookup: CDR1 SNHLY, CDR2 FYNNEI. This CDR3 region has 15 residues. Trimming took 3 bases from V and 4 from J, leaving 13 bases between them. CDR3 bases: TGTGCCAGCAGTGATAACGCAGGGGTTTACAATGAGCAGTTCTTC. Its translation is CASSDNAGVYNEQFF.

The chain combines TRBV7-3 with TRBJ2-5; TRBD1 aligns across 8 bases. This CDR3 contains 16 residues. Germline CDR1 is SGHTA and CDR2 is FQGTGA. V was pared by 0 bases and J by 4 bases, with 7 bases of the junction left unmatched. CDR3 residues: CASSLTGAGGRETQYF. Here the CDR3 DNA reads TGTGCCAGCAGCTTAACTGGGGCAGGGGGCCGAGAGACCCAGTACTTC.

The chain carries TRBV5-4 and TRBJ1-1; D not certain. The germline CDR1 and CDR2 sequences are SGHNT and YYREEE (reference sequence). Trimming removed 3 bases from V and 2 bases from J, with 11 bases in between. The length of the CDR3 is 14 residues. CDR3 amino acids: CASSSTVENTEAFF. The CDR3 region has the DNA TGTGCCAGCAGCTCTACAGTAGAAAACACTGAAGCTTTCTTT.

The CDR3 here is CASSYSREDYGYTF. As DNA, the CDR3 is TGTGCCAGCAGTTACTCGAGGGAAGACTATGGCTACACCTTC. The chain has TRBV6-5 and TRBJ1-2, with D unclear. Germline CDR1 is MNHEY and CDR2 is SVGAGI. The CDR3 runs 14 residues. The V end lost 0 bases, the J end lost 3 bases, and 8 bases lay between the germline ends.

This rearrangement joins TRBV7-6 to TRBJ2-2; TRBD2 agrees at 9 bases. CDR3 length: 16 residues. Trimming at V came to 1 base and at J to 4 bases, leaving 4 bases not matched to a gene. Germline CDR1 is SGHVS and CDR2 is FNYEAQ. CDR3 sequence: CASSLVAGGPTGELFF. The CDR3 bases are TGTGCCAGCAGCTTAGTTGCGGGGGGGCCCACCGGGGAGCTGTTTTTT.

This clone was observed once. V is TRBV19 and J is TRBJ1-2; no clear D gene. In germline, CDR1 is LNHDA, CDR2 SQIVND (reference sequence). CDR3 size: 14 residues. V lost 0 bases and J lost 0, with 5 bases in between. CDR3 sequence (DNA): TGTGCCAGTAGTATAGATCCAGCTAACTATGGCTACACCTTC. Translation gives CASSIDPANYGYTF.

This chain joins TRBV7-6 and TRBJ2-2; TRBD2 might be the D (6 bases). Germline V lookup: CDR1 SGHVS, CDR2 FNYEAQ. V was clipped by 1 base and J by 0 bases, with 12 bases between them. The CDR3 has 17 amino acids. CDR3 sequence: CASSLEHPGANTGELFF. The CDR3 region has the DNA TGTGCCAGCAGCTTAGAGCATCCGGGAGCGAACACCGGGGAGCTGTTTTTT.

This rearrangement joins TRBV5-1 to TRBJ1-4; 7 bases match TRBD1. CDR1 and CDR2 from the germline V gene are SGHRS and YFSETQ. The CDR3 spans 16 residues. J gave up 0 bases and V 1 base, and 3 bases lay outside the gene matches. The CDR3: CASSLNRGTTNEKLFF. In DNA, the CDR3 is TGCGCCAGCAGCTTGAACAGGGGAACAACTAATGAAAAACTGTTTTTT.

J is TRBJ1-2 and V is TRBV6-2 or TRBV6-3, with D maybe TRBD1 (5 bases). V dropped 6 bases and J dropped 3 bases, with 14 bases sitting between them. CDR1 MNHEY and CDR2 SVGEGT come from the germline V gene. The CDR3 consists of 14 residues. This CDR3 reads CASSNTQAYYGYTF. The CDR3 DNA sequence: TGTGCCAGCAGCAATACACAGGCTTACTATGGCTACACCTTC.

The chain couples TRBV7-2 to TRBJ2-5; possibly TRBD2 for D (6 bases). Per germline, CDR1 SGHTA and CDR2 FQGNSA. This CDR3 is 14 amino acids long. The V and J ends lost 5 bases and 1 base respectively, with 11 bases between them. The CDR3 nucleotides read TGTGCCAGCAGCCCCCGACTAGTCCAAGAGACCCAGTACTTC. Translated, it gives CASSPRLVQETQYF.

The V call is TRBV29-1, the J call TRBJ1-5, with 7 bases fitting TRBD1. The germline V gene encodes CDR1 SQVTM and CDR2 ANQGSEA. The CDR3 consists of 14 residues. V dropped 6 bases and J dropped 4; count of bases not matched to a gene: 9. The DNA for the CDR3 is TGCAGCGTCCGGACAGGACCAAAGAATCAGCCCCAGCATTTT. This sequence encodes CSVRTGPKNQPQHF. Full variable domain (outside the CDR3, taken from reference TRBV29-1 and TRBJ1-5): SAVISQKPSRDICQRGTSLTIQCQVDSQVTMMFWYRQQPGQSLTLIATANQGSEATYESGFVIDKFPISRPNLTFSTLTVSNMSPEDSSIYLCSVRTGPKNQPQHFGDGTRLSIL.

This clone was seen once. The CDR3 DNA is TGTGCCAGCAGCTTAGGGGCGGTTTCCGAGCAGTACTTC. Translation: CASSLGAVSEQYF. The chain carries TRBV11-2 and TRBJ2-7; unclear D gene. The length of the CDR3 is 13 residues. CDR1 is SGHAT and CDR2 is FQNNGV in the germline V gene. V was pared by 1 base and J by 6 bases, with 10 bases between.

In this sample, this clone turned up many times. The V and J genes are TRBV4-1 and TRBJ2-1; D is ambiguous. This CDR3 comprises 14 residues. V was pared by 4 bases and J by 5 bases, with 12 bases between. Germline values: CDR1 MGHRA, CDR2 YSYEKL. The CDR3 here is CASSLSPGHNEQFF. CDR3 nucleotide sequence: TGCGCCAGCAGCCTAAGTCCCGGCCACAATGAGCAGTTCTTC.